This T cell receptor beta chain is from a study of identical twins. This clonotype was recorded at least ten times. Germline loops: CDR1 SGHAT, CDR2 FQNNGV. The CDR3 extends over 15 amino acids. The germline V and J ends were trimmed by 5 bases and 2 bases, with 15 bases remaining between them. Template switching, a step in the protocol, added a universal primer site, and cDNA carried unique molecular identifiers. Via MiXCR, TCRdb re-called the 5' RACE reads, giving one row per CDR3 protein. The table includes some 760,000 distinct CDR3 sequences, 15% to 20% detected once. Separately, the same data were catalogued under a study of T cells expressing NK-cell markers.

Sequenced material: PBMCs. The clonotype was recovered from a young woman in good health. The chain joins TRBV11-2 to TRBJ1-1; D uncertain. CDR3 sequence reads: CASSARHPVNTEAFF. The CDR3 region has the DNA TGTGCCAGCAGCGCCCGACACCCGGTTAACACTGAAGCTTTCTTT.